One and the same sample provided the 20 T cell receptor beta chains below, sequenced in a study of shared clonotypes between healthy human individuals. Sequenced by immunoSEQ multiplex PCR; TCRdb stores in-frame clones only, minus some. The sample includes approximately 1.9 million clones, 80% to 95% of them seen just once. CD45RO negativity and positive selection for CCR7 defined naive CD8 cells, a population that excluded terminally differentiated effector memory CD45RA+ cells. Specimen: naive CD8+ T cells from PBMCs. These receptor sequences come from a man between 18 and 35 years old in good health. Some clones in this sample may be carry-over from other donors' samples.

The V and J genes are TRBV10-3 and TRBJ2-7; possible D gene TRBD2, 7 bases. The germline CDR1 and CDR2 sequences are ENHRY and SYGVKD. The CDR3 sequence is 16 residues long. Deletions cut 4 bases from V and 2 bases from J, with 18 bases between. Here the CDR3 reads CAISAPGGGSPYEQYF. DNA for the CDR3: TGTGCCATCAGTGCGCCGGGGGGCGGGAGCCCCTACGAGCAGTACTTC.

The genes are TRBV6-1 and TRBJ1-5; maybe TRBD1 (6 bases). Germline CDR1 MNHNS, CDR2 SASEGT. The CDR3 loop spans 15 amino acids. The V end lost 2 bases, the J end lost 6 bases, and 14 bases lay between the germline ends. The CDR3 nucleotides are TGTGCCAGCAGTGAATGGGGGGCCGGGAGTCAGCCCCAGCATTTT. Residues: CASSEWGAGSQPQHF.

This CDR3 reads CASSSGLGETQYF. The DNA for the CDR3 is TGTGCCAGCAGCTCGGGCCTAGGAGAGACCCAGTACTTC. V and J are TRBV9 and TRBJ2-5; D is ambiguous. The V gene lost 4 bases and the J gene lost 4 bases, with 11 bases spanning the gap. CDR1 SGDLS and CDR2 YYNGEE come from the germline V gene. The CDR3 consists of 13 residues.

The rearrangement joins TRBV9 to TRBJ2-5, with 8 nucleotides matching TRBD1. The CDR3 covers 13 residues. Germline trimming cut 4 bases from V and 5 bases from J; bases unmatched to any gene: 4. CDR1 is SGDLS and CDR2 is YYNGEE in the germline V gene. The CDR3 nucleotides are TGTGCCAGCAGCCCGGACAGGGTGGAGACCCAGTACTTC. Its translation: CASSPDRVETQYF.

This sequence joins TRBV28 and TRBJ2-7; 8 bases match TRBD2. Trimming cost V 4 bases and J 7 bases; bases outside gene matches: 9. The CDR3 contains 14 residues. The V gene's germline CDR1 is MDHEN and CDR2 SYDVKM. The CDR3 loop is CASSSRTSSDEQYF. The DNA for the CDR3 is TGTGCCAGCAGTTCCCGGACTAGCTCAGATGAGCAGTACTTC.

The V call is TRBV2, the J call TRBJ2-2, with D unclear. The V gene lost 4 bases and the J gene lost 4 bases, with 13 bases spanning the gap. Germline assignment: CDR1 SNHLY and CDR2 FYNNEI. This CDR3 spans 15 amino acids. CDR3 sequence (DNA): TGTGCCAGCAGTGTGTCCCCGGATTTCACCGGGGAGCTGTTTTTT. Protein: CASSVSPDFTGELFF.

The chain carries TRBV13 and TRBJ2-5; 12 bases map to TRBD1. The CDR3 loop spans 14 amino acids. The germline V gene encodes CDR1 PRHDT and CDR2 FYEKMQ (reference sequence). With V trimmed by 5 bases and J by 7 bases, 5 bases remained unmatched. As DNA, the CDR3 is TGTGCCAGCAGCGAGGGACAGGGGGCAGTGACCCAGTACTTC. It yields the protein CASSEGQGAVTQYF.

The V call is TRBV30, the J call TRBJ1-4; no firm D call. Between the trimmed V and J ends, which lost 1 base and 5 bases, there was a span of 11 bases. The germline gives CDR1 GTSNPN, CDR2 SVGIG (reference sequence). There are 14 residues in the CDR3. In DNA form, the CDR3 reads TGTGCCTGGAGTGGACGAGAGGGAAATGAAAAACTGTTTTTT. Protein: CAWSGREGNEKLFF.

The CDR3 loop reads CASKGDDSNQPQHF. Written as DNA, the CDR3 is TGTGCCAGTAAGGGGGATGATAGCAATCAGCCCCAGCATTTT. The rearrangement uses TRBV19 and TRBJ1-5; perhaps TRBD1 as D (6 bases). Germline-derived CDR1 and CDR2 are LNHDA and SQIVND (reference sequence). The CDR3 covers 14 residues. The V end was cut by 7 bases, the J end by 0 bases, with 10 bases between.

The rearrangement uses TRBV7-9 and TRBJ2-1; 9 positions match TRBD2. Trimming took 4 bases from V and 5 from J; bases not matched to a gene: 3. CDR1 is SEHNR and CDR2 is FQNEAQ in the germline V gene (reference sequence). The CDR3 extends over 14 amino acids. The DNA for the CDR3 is TGTGCCAGCAGCTATCTAGCGGGGAACAATGAGCAGTTCTTC. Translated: CASSYLAGNNEQFF.

The CDR3: CSVSGSPDSTSTDTQYF. The CDR3 bases are TGCAGCGTTTCAGGGAGCCCGGACTCCACTAGCACAGATACGCAGTATTTT. The chain links TRBV29-1 to TRBJ2-3, with D perhaps TRBD1 or TRBD2 (5 bases each). Germline V lookup: CDR1 SQVTM, CDR2 ANQGSEA. The V and J ends lost 5 bases and 0 bases respectively, with 21 bases between them. CDR3 length: 17 residues.

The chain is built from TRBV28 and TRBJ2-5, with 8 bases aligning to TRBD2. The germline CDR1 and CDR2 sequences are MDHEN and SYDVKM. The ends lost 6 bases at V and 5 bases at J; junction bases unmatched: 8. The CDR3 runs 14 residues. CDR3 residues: CASRWSGSGETQYF. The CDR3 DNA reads TGTGCCAGCAGATGGAGCGGGAGTGGCGAGACCCAGTACTTC.

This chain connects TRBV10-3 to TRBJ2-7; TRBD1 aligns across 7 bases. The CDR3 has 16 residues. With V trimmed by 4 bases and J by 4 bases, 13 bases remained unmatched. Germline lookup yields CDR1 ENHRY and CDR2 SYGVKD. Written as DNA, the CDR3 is TGTGCCATCAGTGCCTATCGAGAGACAGGGATGTACGAGCAGTACTTC. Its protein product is CAISAYRETGMYEQYF.

CDR3 sequence: CATSRDESSVSTGELFF. CDR3 nucleotides: TGTGCCACCAGCAGAGATGAGTCTAGCGTAAGCACCGGGGAGCTGTTTTTT. V gene TRBV15 combines with J gene TRBJ2-2, with D possibly TRBD2 on 6 matching bases. CDR1 LNHNV and CDR2 YYDKDF come from the germline V gene (reference sequence). V shed 0 bases and J shed 4 bases, with 15 bases lying between them. The CDR3 contains 17 residues.

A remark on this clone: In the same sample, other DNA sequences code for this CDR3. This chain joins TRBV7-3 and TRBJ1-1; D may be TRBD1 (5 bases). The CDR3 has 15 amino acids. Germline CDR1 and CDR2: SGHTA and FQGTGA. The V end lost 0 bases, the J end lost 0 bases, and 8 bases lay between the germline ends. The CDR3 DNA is TGTGCCAGCAGCTTAACGGGGGGAATGAACACTGAAGCTTTCTTT. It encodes CASSLTGGMNTEAFF.

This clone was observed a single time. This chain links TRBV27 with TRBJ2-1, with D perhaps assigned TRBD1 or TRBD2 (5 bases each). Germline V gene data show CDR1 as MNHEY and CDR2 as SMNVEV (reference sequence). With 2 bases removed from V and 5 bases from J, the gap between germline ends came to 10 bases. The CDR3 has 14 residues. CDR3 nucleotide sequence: TGTGCCAGCAGTTTAGGGACCGCCCACAATGAGCAGTTCTTC. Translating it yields CASSLGTAHNEQFF.

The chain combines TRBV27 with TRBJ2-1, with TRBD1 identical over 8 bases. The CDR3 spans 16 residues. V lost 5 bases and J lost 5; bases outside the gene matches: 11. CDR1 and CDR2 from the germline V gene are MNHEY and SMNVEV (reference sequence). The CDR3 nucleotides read TGTGCCAGCAGTGCCACCCCAGGGGGCGCCAACAATGAGCAGTTCTTC. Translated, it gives CASSATPGGANNEQFF.

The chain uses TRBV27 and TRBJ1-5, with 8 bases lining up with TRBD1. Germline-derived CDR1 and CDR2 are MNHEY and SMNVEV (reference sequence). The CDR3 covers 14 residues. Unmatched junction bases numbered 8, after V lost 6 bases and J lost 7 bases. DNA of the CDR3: TGTGCCAGCAGCCCATACAGGGGGGAACAGCCCCAGCATTTT. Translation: CASSPYRGEQPQHF.

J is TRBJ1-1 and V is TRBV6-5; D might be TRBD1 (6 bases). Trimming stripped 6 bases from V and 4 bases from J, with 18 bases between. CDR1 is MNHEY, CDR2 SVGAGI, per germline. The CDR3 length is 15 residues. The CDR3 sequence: CASSKYRARGTEAFF. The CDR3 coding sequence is TGTGCCAGCAGCAAATACAGGGCCCGAGGCACTGAAGCTTTCTTT.

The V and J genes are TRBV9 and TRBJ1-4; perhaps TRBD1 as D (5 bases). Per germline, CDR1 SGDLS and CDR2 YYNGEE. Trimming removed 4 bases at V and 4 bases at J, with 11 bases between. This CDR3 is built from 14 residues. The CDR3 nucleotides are TGTGCCAGCAGCTCCCGGGACGGTAATGAAAAACTGTTTTTT. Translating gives CASSSRDGNEKLFF.